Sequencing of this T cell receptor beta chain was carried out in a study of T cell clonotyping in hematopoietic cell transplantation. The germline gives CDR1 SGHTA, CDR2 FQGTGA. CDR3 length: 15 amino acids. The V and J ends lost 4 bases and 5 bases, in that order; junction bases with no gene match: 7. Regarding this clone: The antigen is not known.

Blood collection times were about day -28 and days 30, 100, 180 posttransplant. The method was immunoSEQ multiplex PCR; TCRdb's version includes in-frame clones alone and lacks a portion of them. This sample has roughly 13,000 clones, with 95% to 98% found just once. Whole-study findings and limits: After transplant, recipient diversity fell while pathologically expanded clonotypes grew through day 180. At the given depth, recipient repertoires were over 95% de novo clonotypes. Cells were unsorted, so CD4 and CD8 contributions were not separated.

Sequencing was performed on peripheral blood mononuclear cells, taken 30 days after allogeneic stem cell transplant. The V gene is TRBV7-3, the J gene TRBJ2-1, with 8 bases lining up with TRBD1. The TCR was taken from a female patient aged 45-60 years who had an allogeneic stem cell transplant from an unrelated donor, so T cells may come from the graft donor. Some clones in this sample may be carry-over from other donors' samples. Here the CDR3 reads CASSSLQGGNNEQFF. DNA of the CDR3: TGTGCCAGCAGCTCACTACAGGGGGGTAACAATGAGCAGTTCTTC.